The clone carrying this T cell receptor (beta chain) was detected ten times or more. Its target is unknown. The CDR3 regions of TCR beta were amplified from RNA transcripts. A set of HTBI primers served as the primers for a first-round RT-PCR of the TCR CDR3. TCRdb reprocessed the multiplex PCR reads with MiXCR, giving one entry per CDR3 protein. The sample lists around 600,000 distinct CDR3 sequences; more than 14% were seen once. This entry is derived from a study of T cells in Graves' hyperthyroidism and ophthalmopathy. Study observations and caveats: The blood repertoire included most of the expanded thyroid clonotypes above 0.001.

The germline V gene has CDR1 SNHLY and CDR2 FYNNEI. The CDR3 is 18 amino acids. V dropped 4 bases and J dropped 0; count of bases not matched to a gene: 6. The rearrangement uses TRBV2 and TRBJ2-3; 14 bases agree with TRBD2. The material sequenced was blood. This sequence originates from a woman between 50 and 59 years old with Graves' ophthalmopathy. CDR3 nucleotides: TGTGCCAGCAGTGGGGGACTAGCGGGAGCGGTAAGCACAGATACGCAGTATTTT. Protein product: CASSGGLAGAVSTDTQYF. Supplemented by reference TRBV2 and TRBJ2-3, the full variable domain reads EPEVTQTPSHQVTQMGQEVILRCVPISNHLYFYWYRQILGQKVEFLVSFYNNEISEKSEIFDDQFSVERPDGSNFTLKIRSTKLEDSAMYFCASSGGLAGAVSTDTQYFGPGTRLTVL.